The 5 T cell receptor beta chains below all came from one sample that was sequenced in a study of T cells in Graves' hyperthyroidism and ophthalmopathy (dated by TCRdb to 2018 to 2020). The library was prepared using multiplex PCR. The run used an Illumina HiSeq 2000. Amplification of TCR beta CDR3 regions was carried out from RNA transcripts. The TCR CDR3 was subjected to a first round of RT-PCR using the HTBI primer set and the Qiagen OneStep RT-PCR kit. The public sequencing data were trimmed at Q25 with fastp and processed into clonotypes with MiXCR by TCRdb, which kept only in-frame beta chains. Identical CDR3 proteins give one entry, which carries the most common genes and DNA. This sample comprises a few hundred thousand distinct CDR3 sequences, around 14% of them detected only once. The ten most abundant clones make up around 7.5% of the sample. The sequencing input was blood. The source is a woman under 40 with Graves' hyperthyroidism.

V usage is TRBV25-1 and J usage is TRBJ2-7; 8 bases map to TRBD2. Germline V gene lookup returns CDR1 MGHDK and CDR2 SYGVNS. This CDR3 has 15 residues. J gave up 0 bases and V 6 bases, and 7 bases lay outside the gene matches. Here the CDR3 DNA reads TGTGCCAGCAGCCGAGCGGGAGAGGCCTCCTACGAGCAGTACTTC. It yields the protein CASSRAGEASYEQYF.

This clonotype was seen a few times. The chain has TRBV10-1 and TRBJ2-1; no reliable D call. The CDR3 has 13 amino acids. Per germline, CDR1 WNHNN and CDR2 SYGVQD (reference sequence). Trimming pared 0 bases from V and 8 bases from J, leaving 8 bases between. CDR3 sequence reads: CASSESGPDEQFF. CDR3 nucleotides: TGCGCCAGCAGTGAGTCCGGGCCAGATGAGCAGTTCTTC.

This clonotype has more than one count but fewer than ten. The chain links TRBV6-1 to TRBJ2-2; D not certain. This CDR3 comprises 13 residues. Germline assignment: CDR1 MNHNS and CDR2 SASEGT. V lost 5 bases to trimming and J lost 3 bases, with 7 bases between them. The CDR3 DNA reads TGTGCCAGCAGTAGGCAGGACACCGGGGAGCTGTTTTTT. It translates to CASSRQDTGELFF.

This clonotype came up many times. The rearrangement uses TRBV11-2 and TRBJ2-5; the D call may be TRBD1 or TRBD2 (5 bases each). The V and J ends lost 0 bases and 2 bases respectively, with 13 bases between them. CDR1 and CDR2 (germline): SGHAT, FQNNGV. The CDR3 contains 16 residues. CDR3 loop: CASSLDRGLEQETQYF. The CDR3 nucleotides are TGTGCCAGCAGCTTAGACCGGGGCCTAGAACAAGAGACCCAGTACTTC.

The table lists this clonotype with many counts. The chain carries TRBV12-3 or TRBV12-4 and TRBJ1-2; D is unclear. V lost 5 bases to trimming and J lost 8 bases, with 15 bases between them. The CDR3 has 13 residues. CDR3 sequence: CASSRDHSEGYTF. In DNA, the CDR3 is TGTGCCAGCAGTCGCGACCACTCTGAGGGCTACACCTTC.